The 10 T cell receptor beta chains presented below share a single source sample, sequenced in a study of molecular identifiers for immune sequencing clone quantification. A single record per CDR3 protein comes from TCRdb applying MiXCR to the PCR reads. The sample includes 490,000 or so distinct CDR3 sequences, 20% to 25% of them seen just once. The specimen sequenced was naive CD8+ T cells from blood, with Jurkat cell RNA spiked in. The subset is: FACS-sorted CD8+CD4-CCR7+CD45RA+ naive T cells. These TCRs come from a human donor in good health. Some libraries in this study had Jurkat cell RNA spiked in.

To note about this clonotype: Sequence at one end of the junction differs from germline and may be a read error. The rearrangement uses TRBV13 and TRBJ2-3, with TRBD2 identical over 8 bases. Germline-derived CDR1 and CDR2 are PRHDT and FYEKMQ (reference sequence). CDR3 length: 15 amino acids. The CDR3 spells CASSLGVSGVDTRYF. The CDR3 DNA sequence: TGTGCCAGCAGCTTAGGCGTTAGCGGGGTGGATACGCGGTATTTT.

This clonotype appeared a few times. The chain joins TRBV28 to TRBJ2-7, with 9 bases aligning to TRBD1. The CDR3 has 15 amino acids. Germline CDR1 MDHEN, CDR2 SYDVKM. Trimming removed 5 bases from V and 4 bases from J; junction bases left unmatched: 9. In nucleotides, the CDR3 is TGTGCCAGCAGTCCAACTCCGGGACAGGGTTACGAGCAGTACTTC. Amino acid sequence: CASSPTPGQGYEQYF.

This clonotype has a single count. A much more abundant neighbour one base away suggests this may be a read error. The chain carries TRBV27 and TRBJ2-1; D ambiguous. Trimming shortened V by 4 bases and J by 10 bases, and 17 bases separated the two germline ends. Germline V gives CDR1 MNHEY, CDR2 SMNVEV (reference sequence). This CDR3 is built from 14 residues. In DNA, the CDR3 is TGTGCCAGCAGTTATACCGGGCTGGGCTACGAGCAGTTCTTC. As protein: CASSYTGLGYEQFF.

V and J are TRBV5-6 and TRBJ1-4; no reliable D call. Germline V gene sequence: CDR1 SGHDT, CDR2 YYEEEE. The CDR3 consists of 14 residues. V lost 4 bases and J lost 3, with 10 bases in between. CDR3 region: CASSRSDSNEKLFF. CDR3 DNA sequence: TGTGCCAGCAGCCGCAGCGATTCTAATGAAAAACTGTTTTTT.

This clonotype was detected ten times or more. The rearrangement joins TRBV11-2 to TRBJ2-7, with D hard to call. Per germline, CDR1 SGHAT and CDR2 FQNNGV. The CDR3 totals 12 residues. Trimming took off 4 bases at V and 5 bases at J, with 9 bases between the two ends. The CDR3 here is CASSSSFNEQYF. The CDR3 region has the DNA TGTGCCAGCAGCTCGAGTTTTAACGAGCAGTACTTC.

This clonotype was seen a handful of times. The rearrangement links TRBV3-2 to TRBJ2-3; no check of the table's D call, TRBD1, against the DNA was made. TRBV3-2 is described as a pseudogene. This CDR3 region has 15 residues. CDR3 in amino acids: CASSQEDRAGDTQYF. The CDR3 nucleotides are TGTGCCAGCAGCCAAGAGGACAGGGCGGGGGATACGCAGTATTTT.

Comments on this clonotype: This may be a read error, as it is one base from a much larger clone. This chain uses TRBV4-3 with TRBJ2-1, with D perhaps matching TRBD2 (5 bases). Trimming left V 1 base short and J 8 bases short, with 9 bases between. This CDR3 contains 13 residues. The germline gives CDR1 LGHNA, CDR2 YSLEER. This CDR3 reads CASSQGLAHEQFF. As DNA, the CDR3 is TGCGCCAGCAGCCAAGGTCTAGCCCATGAGCAGTTCTTC.

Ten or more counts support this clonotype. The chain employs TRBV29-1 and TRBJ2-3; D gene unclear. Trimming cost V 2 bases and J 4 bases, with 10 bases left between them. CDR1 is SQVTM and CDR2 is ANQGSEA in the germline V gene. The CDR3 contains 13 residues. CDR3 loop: CSVEKTEPDTQYF. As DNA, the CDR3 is TGCAGCGTTGAAAAGACCGAGCCAGATACGCAGTATTTT.

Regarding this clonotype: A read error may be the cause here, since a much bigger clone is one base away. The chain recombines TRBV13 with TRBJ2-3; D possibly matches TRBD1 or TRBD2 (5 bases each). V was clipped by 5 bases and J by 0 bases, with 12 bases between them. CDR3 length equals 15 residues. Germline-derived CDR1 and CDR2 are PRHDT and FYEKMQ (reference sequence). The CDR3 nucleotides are TGTGCCAGCAGCCCTGAGGGACGGAGCACAGATACGCAGTATTTT. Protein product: CASSPEGRSTDTQYF.

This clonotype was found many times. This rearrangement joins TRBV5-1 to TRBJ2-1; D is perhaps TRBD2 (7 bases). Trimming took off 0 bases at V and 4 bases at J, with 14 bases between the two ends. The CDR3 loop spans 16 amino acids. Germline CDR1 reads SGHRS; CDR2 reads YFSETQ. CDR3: CASSLEAGGQYNEQFF. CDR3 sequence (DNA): TGCGCCAGCAGCTTGGAGGCCGGGGGGCAATACAATGAGCAGTTCTTC.